The clone carrying this T cell receptor (beta chain) was recorded at least ten times. Its antigen is as yet unknown. TCR alpha and beta CDR3 regions were amplified from RNA using iRepertoire nested multiplex PCR. For one-step reverse transcription and amplification, about 85-400 ng of tissue mRNA or PBMC total RNA was used. A single record per CDR3 protein comes from TCRdb applying MiXCR to the multiplex PCR reads. Of about 180,000 distinct CDR3 sequences in the sample, about 46% were seen once. The data stem from a study of glioma-infiltrating T cells. The study's findings and limits: Very few CDR3 sequences were shared between tissue and blood. Gliomas, especially low-grade, showed above-expected tissue-blood divergence; non-neoplastic patients showed below.

This CDR3 region has 15 residues. Germline V gene lookup returns CDR1 MNHEY and CDR2 SMNVEV (reference sequence). Trimming took 3 bases from V and 7 from J; bases not matched to a gene: 4. This TCR was sampled from a human donor with low-grade glioma or glioblastoma, undergoing nonglioma brain surgery, or in good health (not recorded which). Sequenced input: glioma tissue, nonneoplastic brain tissue, or PBMCs (not recorded which). This chain connects TRBV27 to TRBJ2-1; 12 nucleotides align to TRBD2. This CDR3 reads CASSLTSGSLNEQFF. As DNA, the CDR3 is TGTGCCAGCAGTTTGACTAGCGGGAGTCTGAATGAGCAGTTCTTC.